The following is a T cell receptor beta chain sequence with its context. The clone's antigen remains unknown. No base quality information exists; no much larger clone differs at one position. Libraries were constructed by RT-PCR. These reads were obtained on an Illumina HiSeq 2500. TCRdb reanalyzed the raw reads on its own, using fastp at Q25 for trimming and MiXCR for clone calling, and kept in-frame beta chains. Under each unique CDR3 protein, matching rows form one entry showing the most common genes and DNA. This sample lists about 780,000 distinct CDR3 sequences; around 20% were detected once. The top ten clones comprise under 13% of the sample. The data were taken from a study of response to subunit inactivated influenza vaccine (dated by TCRdb to 2016 to 2018). With regard to the full study: The study used deep quantitative T cell receptor repertoire profiling to track responses to a trivalent subunit inactivated influenza vaccine. Broad study findings and their caveats: The authors suggested that each seasonal influenza vaccination may recruit only a limited number of new T cells.

CDR1 and CDR2 were assigned from the germline V gene as SGHRS and YFSETQ. The trim is 3 bases for V and 5 bases for J, with a gap of 12 bases between the germline ends. There are 14 amino acids in the CDR3, from cysteine to phenylalanine inclusive. Only the CDR3 DNA stays, 42 bases, in frame from base 1. The sequences come from PBMCs from blood, collected approximately 5 days after vaccination. This TCR came from a man aged 50-59 years who received an inactivated influenza vaccine. Donor details come from another sample of the same person, matched by shared clones. This chain is built from TRBV5-1 and TRBJ2-1, and TRBD2 may be the D gene, going by 5 matching bases. This receptor has the CDR3 CASSSSPGNNEQFF. The nucleotide sequence reads as follows: TGCGCCAGCAGCTCCTCTCCGGGAAACAATGAGCAGTTCTTC.